These 28 T cell receptor beta chains share one sample of origin, sequenced in a study of T cells expressing NK-cell markers. Reprocessing the 5' RACE reads, TCRdb reports a single entry for every CDR3 protein and omits DNA. Its table records roughly 350,000 distinct CDR3 sequences. The sequenced sample consisted of blood T cells: a sorted CD56 or NKG2C T cell subset, CD4+ or CD8+ T cells, or bulk PBMC T cells (not recorded which). These receptors all stem from a man between 18 and 69 years old in good health.

V and J are TRBV27 and TRBJ2-3; no DNA is available, so the TRBD2 call from TCRdb remains unchecked. This CDR3 is built from 16 residues. In germline, CDR1 is MNHEY, CDR2 SMNVEV (reference sequence). CDR3 residues: CASHSRGRGASNTQYF.

The chain has TRBV5-6 and TRBJ2-7; no DNA is available, so the TRBD1 call from TCRdb remains unchecked. The CDR3 spans 15 residues. CDR1 is SGHDT, CDR2 YYEEEE, per germline. CDR3 sequence reads: CASSFGPLSSYEQYF.

The V gene is TRBV2, the J gene TRBJ1-2. Germline assignment: CDR1 SNHLY and CDR2 FYNNEI. There are 13 residues in the CDR3. The CDR3 protein is CASSEAANYGYTF.

The chain uses TRBV7-8 and TRBJ2-3; absent DNA, TCRdb's TRBD2 call cannot be checked. Germline assignment: CDR1 SGHVS and CDR2 FQNEAQ. This CDR3 has 16 residues. CDR3 sequence reads: CASSATSGGPVDTQYF.

The chain employs TRBV27 and TRBJ2-7; TCRdb's D call, TRBD1, is unchecked because there is no DNA. The CDR3 consists of 16 residues. Germline lookup yields CDR1 MNHEY and CDR2 SMNVEV (reference sequence). The CDR3 loop reads CASSPYVGDSTYEQYF.

This sequence joins TRBV20-1 and TRBJ2-1; absent DNA, TCRdb's TRBD1 call cannot be checked. CDR1 DFQATT and CDR2 SNEGSKA come from the germline V gene (reference sequence). CDR3 length: 16 amino acids. This CDR3 is CSARRLGQGSGDEQFF.

The genes are TRBV6-5 and TRBJ1-1; TCRdb's D gene call, TRBD1, goes unchecked for lack of DNA. The CDR3 sequence is 17 residues long. Germline CDR1 is MNHEY and CDR2 is SVGAGI. The CDR3 loop reads CASSYSAWGQRNTEAFF.

The V call is TRBV28, the J call TRBJ2-7; as DNA is missing, the TRBD1 call by TCRdb cannot be tested. The CDR3 is made up of 15 amino acids. CDR1 and CDR2 from the germline V gene are MDHEN and SYDVKM. CDR3: CASSVTGGGTYEQYF.

The gene calls are TRBV5-1 and TRBJ2-1; TCRdb's D gene call, TRBD2, goes unchecked for lack of DNA. The CDR3 sequence is 16 residues long. The V gene's germline CDR1 is SGHRS and CDR2 YFSETQ. CDR3: CASKNSWTSGYNEQFF.

This chain joins TRBV18 and TRBJ2-1; checking the TCRdb D call of TRBD1 is not possible without DNA. CDR3 size: 14 residues. Looked up from germline, CDR1 is KGHSH and CDR2 is LQKENI. CDR3: CASSPGTGINEQFF.

J is TRBJ2-3 and V is TRBV2; TCRdb reports TRBD2, a call that lacks DNA to check it against. The CDR3 extends over 16 amino acids. CDR1 and CDR2 from the germline V gene are SNHLY and FYNNEI. The CDR3 sequence is CASSEAMWLRADTQYF. Using reference TRBV2 and TRBJ2-3 for the parts outside the CDR3, the full variable domain is EPEVTQTPSHQVTQMGQEVILRCVPISNHLYFYWYRQILGQKVEFLVSFYNNEISEKSEIFDDQFSVERPDGSNFTLKIRSTKLEDSAMYFCASSEAMWLRADTQYFGPGTRLTVL.

The V and J genes are TRBV6-1 and TRBJ2-5; as DNA is missing, the TRBD2 call by TCRdb cannot be tested. The length of the CDR3 is 15 residues. In germline, CDR1 is MNHNS, CDR2 SASEGT. The CDR3 here is CASESGGAGQETQYF.

The chain uses TRBV14 and TRBJ1-1; there is no DNA to check the TCRdb D call of TRBD1. This CDR3 contains 16 residues. CDR1 is SGHDN, CDR2 FVKESK, per germline. This CDR3 reads CASTTHPTGARSEAFF.

The genes are TRBV3-1 and TRBJ2-2; TCRdb gives TRBD1 as the D gene, but with no DNA this cannot be confirmed. Germline CDR1 is LGHDT and CDR2 is YNNKEL (reference sequence). CDR3 length: 15 amino acids. CDR3 region: CASRHLSLNTGELFF.

V usage is TRBV12-3 or TRBV12-4 and J usage is TRBJ1-2; TCRdb returns TRBD1, unconfirmable since there is no DNA. The CDR3 spans 15 residues. The CDR3 reads CASSSHPTGSHGYTF.

This chain connects TRBV20-1 to TRBJ2-1; absent DNA, TCRdb's TRBD2 call cannot be checked. CDR1 is DFQATT, CDR2 SNEGSKA, per germline (reference sequence). CDR3 length: 15 residues. This CDR3 is CSARDLAGGGNEQFF.

The chain joins TRBV6-1 to TRBJ2-2; the TCRdb call, TRBD2, lacks DNA for checking. CDR1 is MNHNS and CDR2 is SASEGT in the germline V gene. CDR3 length equals 17 residues. CDR3 sequence reads: CASRFFSGGRNTGELFF.

The chain employs TRBV16 and TRBJ1-2. The CDR3 length is 15 residues. Germline assignment: CDR1 KGHSY and CDR2 FQNENV. CDR3 protein: CASSQMLDANYGYTF.

The chain carries TRBV7-9 and TRBJ2-3; TCRdb's D call, TRBD1, is unchecked because there is no DNA. The CDR3 consists of 18 residues. Germline V gene data show CDR1 as SEHNR and CDR2 as FQNEAQ (reference sequence). CDR3 loop: CASSQTSPGQGRKDTQYF.

This CDR3 is CASSPGQGNVETQYF. V and J are TRBV18 and TRBJ2-5; absent DNA, TCRdb's TRBD1 call cannot be checked. The CDR3 totals 15 residues. In germline, CDR1 is KGHSH, CDR2 LQKENI.

The CDR3 loop reads CASSQEGKGRAGANVLTF. The chain combines TRBV14 with TRBJ2-6; TCRdb picks TRBD1, but there is no DNA to check that call. Germline V lookup: CDR1 SGHDN, CDR2 FVKESK. CDR3 length: 18 residues.

The V and J genes are TRBV6-1 and TRBJ2-4. Germline lookup yields CDR1 MNHNS and CDR2 SASEGT. The CDR3 is made up of 15 amino acids. The CDR3 spells CASTPEVLAKNIQYF.

V gene TRBV6-1 combines with J gene TRBJ2-5; lacking DNA, the TRBD2 call made by TCRdb goes unchecked. Germline CDR1 and CDR2: MNHNS and SASEGT. This CDR3 contains 14 residues. The CDR3 reads CASGPSGPQETQYF.

V and J are TRBV6-1 and TRBJ1-1; the TCRdb call, TRBD1, lacks DNA for checking. Germline CDR1 reads MNHNS; CDR2 reads SASEGT. The CDR3 contains 16 residues. CDR3 loop: CASSLSNRGRGTEAFF.

The chain has TRBV25-1 and TRBJ2-7; the D gene TCRdb calls, TRBD1, cannot be checked with no DNA. CDR3 length: 15 residues. Germline CDR1 is MGHDK and CDR2 is SYGVNS. Here the CDR3 reads CASSEDRGLSYEQYF.

The rearrangement uses TRBV5-1 and TRBJ1-4; TCRdb reports TRBD1, a call that lacks DNA to check it against. The length of the CDR3 is 14 residues. The germline gives CDR1 SGHRS, CDR2 YFSETQ. The CDR3 sequence: CASQTDSLNEKLFF.

The CDR3 region is CASSWGTGGSPQNEQFF. The chain recombines TRBV5-1 with TRBJ2-1; TCRdb outputs TRBD1, but without DNA this stays unchecked. Germline V gene lookup returns CDR1 SGHRS and CDR2 YFSETQ. CDR3 size: 17 residues. The entire variable domain, with the rest obtained from reference TRBV5-1 and TRBJ2-1, is as follows: KAGVTQTPRYLIKTRGQQVTLSCSPISGHRSVSWYQQTPGQGLQFLFEYFSETQRNKGNFPGRFSGRQFSNSRSEMNVSTLELGDSALYLCASSWGTGGSPQNEQFFGPGTRLTVL.

This chain connects TRBV6-5 to TRBJ1-1. This CDR3 comprises 15 residues. The V gene's germline CDR1 is MNHEY and CDR2 SVGAGI. The CDR3 sequence: CASSYTGALNTEAFF.